The 4 T cell receptor beta chains in this list originate from one sample, sequenced in a study of response to subunit inactivated influenza vaccine (dated by TCRdb to about 2018). Libraries were prepared through RT-PCR. Sequencing was performed on an Illumina HiSeq 2500. Using fastp trimming at Q25 and MiXCR clonotype assembly, TCRdb reanalyzed the public sequencing data and kept in-frame beta chains. Every CDR3 protein is listed once, alongside the most common genes and DNA of its rows. The sample yields roughly 460,000 distinct CDR3 sequences; roughly 11% were counted once. The ten largest make up less than 15% of the sample. The label giving this sample's time point can be read as: around 45 days after influenza vaccine administration. The sample was PBMCs from blood, taken more than 35 days after vaccination. These receptors were obtained from a man aged 50 or older who received an inactivated influenza vaccine. Donor details come from another sample of the same person, matched by shared clones.

This clonotype has more than one count but fewer than ten. The chain recombines TRBV5-1 with TRBJ2-5; unclear D gene. The CDR3 has 14 residues. V was trimmed by 5 bases and J by 5 bases, leaving 16 bases between them. The germline V gene has CDR1 SGHRS and CDR2 YFSETQ. The chain's CDR3 is CASRQIGYWETQYF. The CDR3 DNA reads TGCGCCAGCAGGCAGATAGGGTATTGGGAGACCCAGTACTTC.

The chain uses TRBV11-2 and TRBJ2-7, with TRBD2 matching over 12 bases. The CDR3 totals 15 residues. Germline V lookup: CDR1 SGHAT, CDR2 FQNNGV. After removal of 5 bases from V and 5 bases from J, the junction contained 7 bases not matched to a gene. The CDR3 DNA reads TGTGCCAGCAGCACCGGACTAGCGGGGAACGACGAGCAGTACTTC. This translates into CASSTGLAGNDEQYF.

This chain links TRBV5-1 with TRBJ2-5; D is ambiguous. The length of the CDR3 is 14 residues. Germline lookup yields CDR1 SGHRS and CDR2 YFSETQ. V shed 4 bases and J shed 5 bases, with 15 bases lying between them. In DNA, the CDR3 is TGCGCCAGCAGCCCGGACCCAAATGAGGAGACCCAGTACTTC. Its protein is CASSPDPNEETQYF.

The chain combines TRBV9 with TRBJ2-2; 11 positions agree with TRBD2. Germline CDR1 and CDR2: SGDLS and YYNGEE. This CDR3 is 17 amino acids long. Germline trimming cut 3 bases from V and 6 bases from J; bases unmatched to any gene: 10. In nucleotides, the CDR3 is TGTGCCAGCAGCGCCACTAGCGGGAGTGGTGGTTCCGGGGAGCTGTTTTTT. Translating gives CASSATSGSGGSGELFF.